This T cell receptor beta chain was identified in a study of blood T cell repertoires in COVID-19. About the study: The samples span acute and convalescent COVID-19 from the United States, Italy and Spain. Sample material is recorded as cDNA or gDNA derived from T cells, B-cell-depleted T cells, or PBMCs.

The length of the CDR3 is 12 residues. Germline V CDR1 and CDR2: SGHNT, YYREEE (reference sequence). The V gene lost 4 bases and the J gene lost 8 bases, with 10 bases spanning the gap. As originally analysed: Reference gene primer amplification gave estimated nucleated cell counts. The assay was immunoSEQ multiplex PCR, and TCRdb's table has in-frame clones only and misses some. V, J and clone size are those of that table, while D and trimming were read from the DNA. The sample has around 140,000 clones, more than 70% seen once. V gene TRBV5-4 combines with J gene TRBJ2-1; tentative D call: TRBD1 (5 bases). This receptor was taken from a human donor in a cohort sampled during active COVID-19. The sequenced sample was peripheral blood. The CDR3, as DNA: TGTGCCAGCAGCAGGGGTGGGGATGAGCAGTTCTTC. This encodes CASSRGGDEQFF. The whole variable domain, filled in from reference TRBV5-4 and TRBJ2-1, reads ETGVTQSPTHLIKTRGQQVTLRCSSQSGHNTVSWYQQALGQGPQFIFQYYREEENGRGNFPPRFSGLQFPNYSSELNVNALELDDSALYLCASSRGGDEQFFGPGTRLTVL.